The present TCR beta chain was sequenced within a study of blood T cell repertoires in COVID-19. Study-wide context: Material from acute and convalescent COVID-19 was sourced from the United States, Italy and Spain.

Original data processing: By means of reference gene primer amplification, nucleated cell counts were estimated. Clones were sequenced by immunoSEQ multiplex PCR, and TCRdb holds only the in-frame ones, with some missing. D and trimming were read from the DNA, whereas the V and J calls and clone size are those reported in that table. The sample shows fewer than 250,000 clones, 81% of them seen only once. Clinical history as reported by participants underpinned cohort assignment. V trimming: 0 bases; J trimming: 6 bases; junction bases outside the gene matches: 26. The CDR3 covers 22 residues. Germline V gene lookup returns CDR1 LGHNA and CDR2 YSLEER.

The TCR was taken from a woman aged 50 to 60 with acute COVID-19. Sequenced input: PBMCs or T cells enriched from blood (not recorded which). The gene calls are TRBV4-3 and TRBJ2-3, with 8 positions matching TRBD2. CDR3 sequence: CASSQESLGGGTNSFFPDTQYF. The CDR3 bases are TGCGCCAGCAGCCAAGAGTCTCTCGGCGGGGGGACCAACTCCTTCTTTCCCGATACGCAGTATTTT.